The 8 T cell receptor beta chains reported below all come from one sample, sequenced in a study of blood T cell repertoires in COVID-19. Libraries were prepared by immunoSEQ multiplex PCR; TCRdb keeps only in-frame clonotypes and omits some of them. The data show 300,000 to 400,000 clones, more than 70% seen once. The sequenced sample consisted of peripheral blood. The receptors were sampled from a woman between 70 and 85 years old with COVID-19, enrolled during active disease.

The chain is built from TRBV7-9 and TRBJ2-5; no definite D call. In germline, CDR1 is SEHNR, CDR2 FQNEAQ (reference sequence). V was pared by 5 bases and J by 2 bases, with 12 bases between. The CDR3 runs to 14 residues. The CDR3 DNA sequence: TGTGCCAGCAGCCCCTACAGAGAACAAGAGACCCAGTACTTC. As protein: CASSPYREQETQYF. The full variable domain, in which reference TRBV7-9 and TRBJ2-5 provide the parts outside the CDR3, is DTGVSQNPRHKITKRGQNVTFRCDPISEHNRLYWYRQTLGQGPEFLTYFQNEAQLEKSRLLSDRFSAERPKGSFSTLEIQRTEQGDSAMYLCASSPYREQETQYFGPGTRLLVL.

The J gene is TRBJ1-2, the V gene TRBV7-9, with a tentative D call TRBD1 (6 bases). The CDR3 consists of 15 residues. The V end was cut by 6 bases, the J end by 8 bases, with 22 bases between. Germline-derived CDR1 and CDR2 are SEHNR and FQNEAQ (reference sequence). The CDR3 here is CASSPGTSVAGGYTF. CDR3 DNA: TGTGCCAGCAGTCCTGGGACATCCGTCGCGGGCGGCTACACCTTC. Full variable domain (rest looked up from reference TRBV7-9 and TRBJ1-2): DTGVSQNPRHKITKRGQNVTFRCDPISEHNRLYWYRQTLGQGPEFLTYFQNEAQLEKSRLLSDRFSAERPKGSFSTLEIQRTEQGDSAMYLCASSPGTSVAGGYTFGSGTRLTVV.

The count of this clone is one. The rearrangement uses TRBV5-1 and TRBJ2-7, with D possibly being TRBD2 (7 bases). The CDR3 contains 15 residues. Trimming pared 2 bases from V and 5 bases from J, leaving 17 bases between. In germline, CDR1 is SGHRS, CDR2 YFSETQ. CDR3 sequence: CASSLRGGIGHEQYF. The CDR3 coding sequence is TGCGCCAGCAGCTTAAGGGGGGGCATCGGCCACGAGCAGTACTTC.

The sample holds one count of this clone. The chain uses TRBV3-1 (or the pseudogene TRBV3-2) and TRBJ2-7, with 10 bases that match TRBD1. CDR3 length: 18 residues. Germline V gene sequence: CDR1 LGHDT, CDR2 YNNKEL (reference sequence). The junction had 10 bases not matched to a gene; V was cut back by 0 bases and J by 2 bases. CDR3 residues: CASSQDTRPDRGTYEQYF. The CDR3 DNA reads TGTGCCAGCAGCCAAGATACCCGTCCGGACAGGGGGACCTACGAGCAGTACTTC.

The rearrangement links TRBV24-1 to TRBJ1-5; D is unclear. The germline V and J ends were trimmed by 4 bases and 2 bases, with 14 bases remaining between them. The CDR3 has 16 amino acids. Germline lookup yields CDR1 KGHDR and CDR2 SFDVKD. The DNA of the CDR3 is TGTGCCACCAGTGACCCGGATTTGGGCGGCAATCAGCCCCAGCATTTT. Encoded protein: CATSDPDLGGNQPQHF.

The V gene is TRBV24-1, the J gene TRBJ2-3; 7 nucleotides match TRBD2. Germline V CDR1 and CDR2: KGHDR, SFDVKD. The CDR3 totals 15 residues. V trimming: 2 bases; J trimming: 1 base; junction bases outside the gene matches: 2. The CDR3 sequence is CATSDSGRGTDTQYF. The CDR3 DNA is TGTGCCACCAGTGATTCAGGGAGGGGCACAGATACGCAGTATTTT.

This clone was recorded at least ten times. V and J are TRBV7-9 and TRBJ1-6, with D perhaps TRBD1 (6 bases). Trimming took off 6 bases at V and 6 bases at J, with 27 bases between the two ends. Germline CDR1 SEHNR, CDR2 FQNEAQ (reference sequence). The CDR3 contains 19 residues. CDR3 bases: TGTGCCAGCAGATCTCAGAAGGTCCTGAGGGGGGGGGTTAATTCACCCCTCCACTTT. It is translated as CASRSQKVLRGGVNSPLHF.

The chain links TRBV6-5 to TRBJ1-1; D gene uncertain. Looked up from germline, CDR1 is MNHEY and CDR2 is SVGAGI. Trimming pared 2 bases from V and 8 bases from J, leaving 12 bases between. The CDR3 covers 13 residues. The CDR3 reads CASSYQGGGEAFF. The CDR3 DNA is TGTGCCAGCAGTTACCAAGGTGGAGGGGAAGCTTTCTTT.